The rows below give T cell receptor beta chains drawn from one sample of a study of cytomegalovirus exposure and HLA in healthy donors. The table came from immunoSEQ multiplex PCR; TCRdb's copy has only in-frame clones and leaves some out. Found here are roughly 160,000 clones, 75% to 80% of them singletons; the top ten hold about 14%. What was sequenced was PBMCs. The receptor set was obtained from a man aged 45-65 years in good health and CMV-seropositive. Both conserved end residues are part of each CDR3. The D gene is left open where the match is weak. Not every row has a clone size; where given, it reads once, few, many or a size class.

>TRBV5-6|TRBJ2-5|-|TRBD1
TGTGCCAGCAGCTTGGGGACAGGGGCAGAGACCCAGTACTTC
CASSLGTGAETQYF
>TRBV28|TRBJ2-5|-|TRBD2
TGTGCCAGCAGAACCGGGACTAGAGTGGAGACCCAGTACTTC
CASRTGTRVETQYF
>TRBV28|TRBJ2-3|-|TRBD1
TGTGCCAGCAGTATTCAGGGCAGGGGGCGCCGATTAGATACGCAGTATTTT
CASSIQGRGRRLDTQYF
>TRBV6-1|TRBJ2-7|-|-
TGTGCCAGCAGGCGCGGGACTGTCTCATCCTACGAGCAGTACTTC
CASRRGTVSSYEQYF
>TRBV9|TRBJ1-6|few|-
TGTGCCAGCAGCGCCGATATGCCAGGGAATTCACCCCTCCACTTT
CASSADMPGNSPLHF
>TRBV9|TRBJ2-1|-|TRBD2
TGTGCCAGCAGCGTGAGACCCGAAGGGACTAGCGGGGCCTACAATGAGCAGTTCTTC
CASSVRPEGTSGAYNEQFF
>TRBV11-2|TRBJ2-6|-|-
TGTGCCAGCAGCTTAGGGTCTAGCTCCCAATCTGAGGCCAACGTCCTGACTTTC
CASSLGSSSQSEANVLTF
>TRBV28|TRBJ1-5|few|-
TGTGCCAGCAGTTTCGCACAGAGCAATCAGCCCCAGCATTTT
CASSFAQSNQPQHF
>TRBV28|TRBJ2-2|-|TRBD1
TGTGCCAGCAGTTCCGGACAGGGAGGTGTGTTTATGAACACCGGGGAGCTGTTTTTT
CASSSGQGGVFMNTGELFF
>TRBV6-5|TRBJ1-5|-|TRBD1
TGTGCCAGCAGTTCGGGACAGGGAGGCAATCAGCCCCAGCATTTT
CASSSGQGGNQPQHF
>TRBV29-1|TRBJ2-5|-|TRBD2
TGCAGCGTTGTTTATAGCGGGGGGGCCTCGGAGACCCAGTACTTC
CSVVYSGGASETQYF
>TRBV7-2|TRBJ2-7|few|-
TGTGCCAGCAGCTTAGGAGGGGGGGGGCCCTACGAGCAGTACTTC
CASSLGGGGPYEQYF
>TRBV5-6|TRBJ2-2|-|TRBD2
TGTGCCAGCAGCCGAGCGAGCGGGGTTCCCTCCGGGGAGCTGTTTTTT
CASSRASGVPSGELFF
>TRBV19|TRBJ2-7|-|-
TGTGCCAGTAGTATGAAGGGTAGGGGCTCCGCCGAGCAGTACTTC
CASSMKGRGSAEQYF
>TRBV5-4|TRBJ1-2|few|-
TGTGCCAGCAGCCTTAAAGCAGAGGACTATGGCTACACCTTC
CASSLKAEDYGYTF
>TRBV4-1|TRBJ1-2|-|TRBD1
TGCGCCAGCAGCCACGCCGGACAGGGCGGAAACTATGGCTACACCTTC
CASSHAGQGGNYGYTF
>TRBV28|TRBJ1-2|-|-
TGTGCCAGCATAGGCCCTGGTCGGGGCTATGGCTACACCTTC
CASIGPGRGYGYTF
>TRBV28|TRBJ1-1|-|-
TGTGCCAGCAGTCTCGGTTCGACTGAAGCTTTCTTT
CASSLGSTEAFF
>TRBV4-3|TRBJ2-1|-|TRBD1
TGCGCCAGCAGCCGAGGACAGGGGGCCGTCAATGAGCAGTTCTTC
CASSRGQGAVNEQFF
>TRBV7-9|TRBJ1-1|-|-
TGTGCCAGCAGCTTCGGGCAGGGCGTGAACACTGAAGCTTTCTTT
CASSFGQGVNTEAFF
>TRBV28|TRBJ2-1|once|-
TGTGCCAGCAGTCCGACACTAGGGGGTGAGCAGTTCTTC
CASSPTLGGEQFF
>TRBV18|TRBJ1-3|-|-
TGTGCCAGCTCACCAACGTCCGGGACAAACTCTGGAAACACCATATATTTT
CASSPTSGTNSGNTIYF
>TRBV11-2|TRBJ1-6|-|-
TGTGCCAGCAGCGCCCTCGAAGCGACACCCCTCCACTTT
CASSALEATPLHF
>TRBV4-1|TRBJ1-2|-|TRBD1
TGCGCCAGCAGCCAGCCCGGGCAGGGGGCGCTTGGCTACACCTTC
CASSQPGQGALGYTF
>TRBV6-1|TRBJ2-5|-|TRBD2
TGTGCCAGCATGGGGTGGGGGGGGGTAGAAGAGACCCAGTACTTC
CASMGWGGVEETQYF
>TRBV2|TRBJ1-1|-|-
TGTGCCAGCAGGTCTCCCGGGAGGACTGAAGCTTTCTTT
CASRSPGRTEAFF
>TRBV7-2|TRBJ2-1|-|-
TGTGCCAGCTTGCGGGGGCCTAACAATGAGCAGTTCTTC
CASLRGPNNEQFF
>TRBV5-1|TRBJ2-1|-|TRBD2
TGCGCCAGCAGCTTACTAGCGGGGGGGCTCACGAATGAGCAGTTCTTC
CASSLLAGGLTNEQFF